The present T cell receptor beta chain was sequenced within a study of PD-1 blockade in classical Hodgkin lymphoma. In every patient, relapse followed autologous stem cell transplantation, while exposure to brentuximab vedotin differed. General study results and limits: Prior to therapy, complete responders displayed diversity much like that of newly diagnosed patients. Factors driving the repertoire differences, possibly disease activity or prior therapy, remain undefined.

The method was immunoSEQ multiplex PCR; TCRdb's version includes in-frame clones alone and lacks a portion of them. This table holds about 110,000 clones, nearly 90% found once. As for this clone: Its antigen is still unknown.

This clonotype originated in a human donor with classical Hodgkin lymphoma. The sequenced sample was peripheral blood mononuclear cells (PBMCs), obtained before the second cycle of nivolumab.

CDR3 nucleotide sequence: TGTGCCAGCAGCCAGGACTTAAGCACTGAAGCTTTCTTT. Protein product: CASSQDLSTEAFF. This chain joins TRBV7-9 and TRBJ1-1; D gene ambiguous. This CDR3 has 13 residues. The V end lost 5 bases, the J end lost 4 bases, and 11 bases lay between the germline ends. Looked up from germline, CDR1 is SEHNR and CDR2 is FQNEAQ (reference sequence).